Each of the 11 T cell receptor beta chains below was sequenced from the same sample in a study of Ad26.COV2.S vaccination and SARS-CoV-2 variants. TCRdb keeps only in-frame clones here, not all; method: immunoSEQ multiplex PCR. The data show around 420,000 clones, roughly 90% seen once. Sample treatment: 19 received Ad26.COV2.S at low or high dose, single or two shots; about five received placebo; per-sample allocation not given. Specimens were obtained on day 63 following the first vaccine or placebo injection. The sequencing here drew on peripheral blood, taken in a trial of Ad26.COV2.S vaccine versus placebo. The receptors here all came from a person aged 18-65 years who received the Ad26.COV2.S COVID-19 vaccine or a placebo.

The chain joins TRBV15 to TRBJ1-4; weak D call: TRBD1 (5 bases). Trimming pared 0 bases from V and 0 bases from J, leaving 14 bases between. From germline, CDR1 is LNHNV and CDR2 YYDKDF (reference sequence). This CDR3 is built from 18 residues. CDR3 DNA sequence: TGTGCCACCAGCAGAGATGCGGGGACCGATGCAACTAATGAAAAACTGTTTTTT. It is translated as CATSRDAGTDATNEKLFF.

The V gene is TRBV27, the J gene TRBJ1-2; 7 nucleotides match TRBD1. CDR3 size: 13 residues. V shed 6 bases and J 4 bases; nucleotides not matched to a gene: 5. The V gene's germline CDR1 is MNHEY and CDR2 SMNVEV (reference sequence). This chain's CDR3 is CASSDRDSYGYTF. For the CDR3, the DNA is TGTGCCAGCAGCGACCGGGACAGCTATGGCTACACCTTC.

This chain connects TRBV7-2 to TRBJ1-3; D possibly corresponds to TRBD1 (5 bases). The germline gives CDR1 SGHTA, CDR2 FQGNSA. The CDR3 has 15 residues. V dropped 6 bases and J dropped 0 bases, with 12 bases sitting between them. The CDR3 DNA reads TGTGCCAGCAGAGAGGGGCCAAACTCTGGAAACACCATATATTTT. Translating gives CASREGPNSGNTIYF.

This sequence joins TRBV6-5 and TRBJ1-2, with D uncertain. The ends were cut back, 7 bases at V and 5 bases at J, with 11 bases in the middle. There are 12 residues in the CDR3. The germline V gene encodes CDR1 MNHEY and CDR2 SVGAGI. CDR3 in DNA: TGTGCCAGCATGCGCGTCGGGTATGGCTACACCTTC. Encoded protein: CASMRVGYGYTF.

This chain connects TRBV6-5 to TRBJ1-2; D gene ambiguous. The V gene's germline CDR1 is MNHEY and CDR2 SVGAGI. Trimming removed 7 bases at V and 3 bases at J, with 12 bases between. This CDR3 region has 13 residues. The CDR3 DNA reads TGTGCCAGCATGTTCAGGCCCCACTATGGCTACACCTTC. This sequence encodes CASMFRPHYGYTF.

V gene TRBV21-1 combines with J gene TRBJ2-5; the table's D gene call, TRBD2, was not cross checked with the DNA. TRBV21-1 is described as a pseudogene. This CDR3 has 19 amino acids. Here the CDR3 DNA reads TGTGCCAGCAGCGCCGGACTAGCGGGGGACCCGACACGACAAGAGACCCAGTACTTC. Protein: CASSAGLAGDPTRQETQYF.

This chain connects TRBV29-1 to TRBJ1-1; D may be TRBD1 (5 bases). V was shortened by 4 bases and J by 5 bases, with 14 bases between the two germline ends. CDR3 size: 13 residues. Looked up from germline, CDR1 is SQVTM and CDR2 is ANQGSEA. CDR3 loop: CSVVSAGRTEAFF. The CDR3 DNA sequence: TGCAGCGTTGTGTCGGCAGGGAGAACTGAAGCTTTCTTT.

The CDR3 DNA reads TGTGCCATCAGTGACCTAAGGGGCATGGGTTACAATGAGCAGTTCTTC. Residues: CAISDLRGMGYNEQFF. The chain is built from TRBV10-3 and TRBJ2-1, with D possibly matching TRBD1 (5 bases). Trimming removed 3 bases from V and 4 bases from J, with 16 bases in between. The CDR3 covers 16 residues. CDR1 is ENHRY and CDR2 is SYGVKD in the germline V gene.

The CDR3 nucleotides are TGTGCCAGCAGCGCCACAGGGGTCTCAGCGGGGGAGCTGTTTTTT. As protein: CASSATGVSAGELFF. The genes are TRBV9 and TRBJ2-2, with 7 bases fitting TRBD1. The CDR3 contains 15 residues. Germline V CDR1 and CDR2: SGDLS, YYNGEE. V was clipped by 3 bases and J by 8 bases; unmatched bases: 10.

The CDR3 nucleotides are TGTGCCAGCAGTTTTTTGATGTCGCTAGCGGGGGGTCCTGGGTACGAGCAGTACTTC. As protein: CASSFLMSLAGGPGYEQYF. V is TRBV28 and J is TRBJ2-7; TRBD2 matches 11 bases. Trimming removed 3 bases from V and 4 bases from J; junction bases left unmatched: 17. This CDR3 region has 19 residues. Germline CDR1 MDHEN, CDR2 SYDVKM.

The CDR3: CASSPRQGAGANVLTF. CDR3 nucleotide sequence: TGCGCCAGCAGCCCGCGACAGGGGGCTGGGGCCAACGTCCTGACTTTC. The rearrangement joins TRBV5-1 to TRBJ2-6; 9 bases match TRBD1. Germline V gene lookup returns CDR1 SGHRS and CDR2 YFSETQ. The junction had 4 bases not matched to a gene; V was cut back by 4 bases and J by 2 bases. This CDR3 comprises 16 residues. Combining the CDR3 with reference TRBV5-1 and TRBJ2-6 gives the whole variable domain KAGVTQTPRYLIKTRGQQVTLSCSPISGHRSVSWYQQTPGQGLQFLFEYFSETQRNKGNFPGRFSGRQFSNSRSEMNVSTLELGDSALYLCASSPRQGAGANVLTFGAGSRLTVL.